The subject of this entry is one T cell receptor (beta chain). Source study methods: From reference gene primer amplification, estimates of nucleated cell counts were derived. Clones were sequenced by immunoSEQ multiplex PCR, and TCRdb holds only the in-frame ones, with some missing. The DNA was the basis for D and trimming; V, J and clone size are from that table. There are some 130,000 clones in the sample; just under 85% occur only once, and 10% to 15% lies in the top ten. The record originates from a study of blood T cell repertoires in COVID-19. Across the whole study: Specimens from acute and convalescent COVID-19 originated in the United States, Italy and Spain. In each case, the material was cDNA or gDNA derived from T cells, B-cell-depleted T cells, or PBMCs.

V lost 0 bases to trimming and J lost 4 bases; unmatched junction nucleotides: 9. The CDR3 covers 17 residues. Germline CDR1 reads SGHKS; CDR2 reads YYEKEE (reference sequence). This clonotype was sampled from a human donor in a cohort sampled during active COVID-19. The material sequenced was peripheral blood. V usage is TRBV5-5 and J usage is TRBJ2-7; 11 nucleotides match TRBD2. The CDR3 is CASSLAGQLAGEYEQYF. CDR3 sequence (DNA): TGTGCCAGCAGCTTGGCCGGACAACTAGCGGGGGAGTACGAGCAGTACTTC.